The clone carrying this T cell receptor beta chain turned up a few times. This CDR3 contains 18 residues. With V trimmed by 0 bases and J by 7 bases, 16 bases remained unmatched. In germline, CDR1 is SGDLS, CDR2 YYNGEE. The source of the sample is a study of T-cell reconstitution after alpha-beta-depleted transplantation in children. Unique molecular identifiers were built into the TCRbeta library. In TCRdb, the PCR reads were re-called with MiXCR into one record per CDR3 protein. The data contain 440,000 or so distinct CDR3 sequences, approximately 41% of them seen just once; the ten biggest clones take up 25% to 30%.

The genes are TRBV9 and TRBJ2-7, with 10 positions matching TRBD1. Material: PBMCs, obtained before TCRalphabeta/CD19-depleted stem cell transplant. This clonotype originated in a girl aged 2 to 9 with aplastic anemia, due to receive a stem cell transplant. Here the CDR3 reads CASSVGIGTGEEAREQYF. CDR3 DNA sequence: TGTGCCAGCAGCGTAGGAATCGGGACAGGGGAGGAAGCGCGTGAGCAGTACTTC. Looking up the rest from reference TRBV9 and TRBJ2-7 gives the full variable domain: DSGVTQTPKHLITATGQRVTLRCSPRSGDLSVYWYQQSLDQGLQFLIQYYNGEERAKGNILERFSAQQFPDLHSELNLSSLELGDSALYFCASSVGIGTGEEAREQYFGPGTRLTVT.